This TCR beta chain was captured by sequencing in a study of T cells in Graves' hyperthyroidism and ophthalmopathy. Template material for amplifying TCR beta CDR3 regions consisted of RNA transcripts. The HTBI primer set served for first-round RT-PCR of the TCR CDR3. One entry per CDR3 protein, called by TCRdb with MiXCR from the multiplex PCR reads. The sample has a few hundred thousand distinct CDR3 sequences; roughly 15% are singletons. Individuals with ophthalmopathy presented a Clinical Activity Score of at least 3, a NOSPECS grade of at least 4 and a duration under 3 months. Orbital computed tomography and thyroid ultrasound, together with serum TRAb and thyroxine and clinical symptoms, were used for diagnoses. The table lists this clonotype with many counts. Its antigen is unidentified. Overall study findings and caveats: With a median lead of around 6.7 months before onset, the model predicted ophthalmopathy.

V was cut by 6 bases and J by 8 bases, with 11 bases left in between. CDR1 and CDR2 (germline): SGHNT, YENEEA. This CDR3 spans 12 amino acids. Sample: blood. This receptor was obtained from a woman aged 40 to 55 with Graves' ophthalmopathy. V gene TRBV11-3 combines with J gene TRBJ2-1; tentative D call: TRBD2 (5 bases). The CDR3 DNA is TGTGCCAGCAGGTTCGAGGGTGATGAGCAGTTCTTC. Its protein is CASRFEGDEQFF.